These T cell receptor beta chains were read from a single sample in a study of radiotherapy plus CTLA-4 blockade in lung cancer. The assay was immunoSEQ multiplex PCR, and TCRdb's table has in-frame clones only and misses some. The sample lists more than 40,000 clones; approximately 78% were seen once. Specimen: peripheral blood, collected from a patient treated with radiotherapy plus ipilimumab. These TCRs come from a human donor with non-small cell lung cancer who had stable disease on radiotherapy plus ipilimumab. Each CDR3 is given with its conserved first and last residue. Fields, in order: J gene, V gene, D gene, clone size, CDR3 DNA, CDR3 protein. A D gene is named only where the DNA matches it firmly. Rows may omit the clone size; those that give it use once, few, many or a size class.

J: TRBJ2-1; V: TRBV5-1; D: NA; size: NA; DNA: TGCGCCAGCAGCTTGGCGGGGGTTTCGAATATCGATGAGCAGTTCTTC; CDR3: CASSLAGVSNIDEQFF
J: TRBJ1-2; V: TRBV2; D: NA; size: NA; DNA: TGTGCCAGCAGTGAAGCGACTATCTATGGCTACACCTTC; CDR3: CASSEATIYGYTF
J: TRBJ1-2; V: TRBV30; D: NA; size: NA; DNA: TGTGCCTGGAGTGACCCAGAGGCAGAGGTTAACTATGGCTACACCTTC; CDR3: CAWSDPEAEVNYGYTF
J: TRBJ2-2; V: TRBV5-1; D: NA; size: NA; DNA: TGCGCCAGCAGCTTGCTGCCCAGGGGTAGGGGGAACACCGGGGAGCTGTTTTTT; CDR3: CASSLLPRGRGNTGELFF
J: TRBJ2-2; V: TRBV2; D: NA; size: NA; DNA: TGTGCCAGCAGGTGGCAGGGGACCGGGGAGCTGTTTTTT; CDR3: CASRWQGTGELFF
J: TRBJ2-1; V: TRBV5-1; D: TRBD1; size: NA; DNA: TGCGCCAGCAGCTGGGGGGGGACAGGGGGAAAGGAGCAGTTCTTC; CDR3: CASSWGGTGGKEQFF
J: TRBJ2-7; V: TRBV7-3; D: NA; size: NA; DNA: TGTGCCAGCAGCCCAGGCGTCAACTCCTACGAGCAGTACTTC; CDR3: CASSPGVNSYEQYF
J: TRBJ1-1; V: TRBV9; D: TRBD1; size: NA; DNA: TGTGCCAGCAGCGTAGAGGACAGGTACACTGAAGCTTTCTTT; CDR3: CASSVEDRYTEAFF
J: TRBJ2-7; V: TRBV2; D: NA; size: NA; DNA: TGTGCCAGCAGGAGGTTGGTTCAGGGCGTAGGAGAGCAGTACTTC; CDR3: CASRRLVQGVGEQYF
J: TRBJ1-2; V: TRBV7-2; D: TRBD1; size: NA; DNA: TGTGCCAGCAGCTTGGGGCAGGGGGCGCGGCATGGCTACACCTTC; CDR3: CASSLGQGARHGYTF
J: TRBJ2-5; V: TRBV5-1; D: NA; size: NA; DNA: TGCGCCAGCAGTCTTCAAGAGACCCAGTACTTC; CDR3: CASSLQETQYF
J: TRBJ2-7; V: TRBV6-1; D: TRBD1; size: NA; DNA: TGTGCCAGCAGTGGGGACAGCTACGAGCAGTACTTC; CDR3: CASSGDSYEQYF
J: TRBJ2-2; V: TRBV25-1; D: TRBD2; size: NA; DNA: TGTGCCAGCAGTGAAATGTTAGCGGGAGAGGAGGAGCTGTTTTTT; CDR3: CASSEMLAGEEELFF
J: TRBJ2-6; V: TRBV4-3; D: TRBD1; size: NA; DNA: TGCGCCAGCAGCCAAGGGACAGGGGGAGGGGCCAACGTCCTGACTTTC; CDR3: CASSQGTGGGANVLTF
J: TRBJ2-1; V: TRBV18; D: NA; size: NA; DNA: TGTGCCAGCTCACCACCGAGTGGGAGCTCCTACAATGAGCAGTTCTTC; CDR3: CASSPPSGSSYNEQFF
J: TRBJ2-5; V: TRBV20-1; D: TRBD1; size: NA; DNA: TGCAGCGGGACAGGGAAGACCCAGTACTTC; CDR3: CSGTGKTQYF
J: TRBJ2-4; V: TRBV7-2; D: NA; size: NA; DNA: TGTGCCAGTAATACTCCACGGGACAAGGTGCACTTC; CDR3: CASNTPRDKVHF
J: TRBJ1-1; V: TRBV5-4; D: TRBD1; size: NA; DNA: TGTGCCAGCAGCTTGCCAAACCTCGACAGGGGGACTGAAGCTTTCTTT; CDR3: CASSLPNLDRGTEAFF
J: TRBJ1-1; V: TRBV5-8; D: NA; size: NA; DNA: TGTGCCAGCAGCTTGTCCAGGGCGAACACTGAAGCTTTCTTT; CDR3: CASSLSRANTEAFF
J: TRBJ2-1; V: TRBV19; D: NA; size: NA; DNA: TGTGCCAGTAGTCCGAGGGCGGCCTACAATGAGCAGTTCTTC; CDR3: CASSPRAAYNEQFF
J: TRBJ1-1; V: TRBV5-4; D: TRBD1; size: NA; DNA: TGTGCCAGCAGGATACAGGGGTTGGACACTGAAGCTTTCTTT; CDR3: CASRIQGLDTEAFF
J: TRBJ2-3; V: TRBV27; D: TRBD2; size: NA; DNA: TGTGCCAGCAGTCCCGAGACTAGCGGGACAGGAGATACGCAGTATTTT; CDR3: CASSPETSGTGDTQYF
J: TRBJ2-3; V: TRBV7-2; D: TRBD2; size: NA; DNA: TGTGCCAGCAGCCCCGGGGGGCGGGGGGCAGATACGCAGTATTTT; CDR3: CASSPGGRGADTQYF
J: TRBJ2-7; V: TRBV6-5; D: TRBD1; size: NA; DNA: TGTGCCTCGATCGGAAGCAGGGGGCCGTACGAGCAGTACTTC; CDR3: CASIGSRGPYEQYF
J: TRBJ2-7; V: TRBV7-2; D: TRBD1; size: NA; DNA: TGTGCCAGCAGGCCTGGGACAGCCTACGAGCAGTACTTC; CDR3: CASRPGTAYEQYF
J: TRBJ2-7; V: TRBV10-2; D: TRBD1; size: few; DNA: TGCGCCAGCTCCCCCTCGGGACAGGGGGACTACGAGCAGTACTTC; CDR3: CASSPSGQGDYEQYF
J: TRBJ2-1; V: TRBV7-2; D: NA; size: NA; DNA: TGTGCCAGCAGCCTCGGAAACGGACAGTACAATGAGCAGTTCTTC; CDR3: CASSLGNGQYNEQFF
J: TRBJ1-2; V: TRBV28; D: TRBD1; size: NA; DNA: TGTGCCAGCAGTCCTGGACAGGGCGGCGGCTACACCTTC; CDR3: CASSPGQGGGYTF
J: TRBJ2-7; V: TRBV5-1; D: TRBD1; size: NA; DNA: TGCGCCAGCAGCCCGCTAGGACAGGGGATCTACGAGCAGTACTTC; CDR3: CASSPLGQGIYEQYF
J: TRBJ1-2; V: TRBV28; D: NA; size: once; DNA: TGTGCCAGCAGTTTGAGATCTCTTAACTATGGCTACACCTTC; CDR3: CASSLRSLNYGYTF
J: TRBJ2-5; V: TRBV14; D: TRBD2; size: NA; DNA: TGTGCCAGCAGCCCAATAGCGGGAGTCCAAGAGACCCAGTACTTC; CDR3: CASSPIAGVQETQYF
J: TRBJ1-2; V: TRBV7-8; D: NA; size: NA; DNA: TGTGCCAGCAGCTTATCCGACAATGGCTACACCTTC; CDR3: CASSLSDNGYTF
J: TRBJ2-7; V: TRBV5-1; D: NA; size: NA; DNA: TGCGCCAGCAGCCCTGACTCGACCGACTTCGTAAGCTCCTACGAGCAGTACTTC; CDR3: CASSPDSTDFVSSYEQYF
J: TRBJ1-2; V: TRBV27; D: NA; size: NA; DNA: TGTGCCAGCAGTTTAGAGGGAAACTATGGCTACACCTTC; CDR3: CASSLEGNYGYTF
J: TRBJ2-7; V: TRBV10-1; D: NA; size: NA; DNA: TGCGCCAGCAGTGAGTCGGGCAACTACGAGCAGTACTTC; CDR3: CASSESGNYEQYF
J: TRBJ2-7; V: TRBV7-2; D: TRBD2; size: NA; DNA: TGTGCCAGCAGGGCTACTAGCGGGGGTTACGAGCAGTACTTC; CDR3: CASRATSGGYEQYF
J: TRBJ2-7; V: TRBV19; D: NA; size: NA; DNA: TGTGCCAGTAGGAAGTCCAGCGGCTACGAGCAGTACTTC; CDR3: CASRKSSGYEQYF
J: TRBJ2-1; V: TRBV7-8; D: NA; size: NA; DNA: TGTGCCAGCAGCTCCTCCGGGACTGGAGGGATCAATGAGCAGTTCTTC; CDR3: CASSSSGTGGINEQFF
J: TRBJ1-2; V: TRBV30; D: NA; size: NA; DNA: TGTGCTGGAAAGGGGTGGGGTGGCTACACCTTC; CDR3: CAGKGWGGYTF
J: TRBJ2-6; V: TRBV5-1; D: NA; size: NA; DNA: TGCGCCAGCAGCGCGGTGACCTCTGGGGCCAACGTCCTGACTTTC; CDR3: CASSAVTSGANVLTF
J: TRBJ2-7; V: TRBV4-1; D: TRBD1; size: few; DNA: TGCGCCAGCAGCCAACTGACAGGGGACTTCTCCTACGAGCAGTACTTC; CDR3: CASSQLTGDFSYEQYF
J: TRBJ1-1; V: TRBV2; D: NA; size: once; DNA: TGTGCCAGCAGTGAAAGAGTGGACAGCATGGGAGCTTTCTTT; CDR3: CASSERVDSMGAFF
J: TRBJ1-1; V: TRBV11-1; D: NA; size: NA; DNA: TGTGCCAGCAGCTTAGGGCGGCACACTGAAGCTTTCTTT; CDR3: CASSLGRHTEAFF
J: TRBJ2-1; V: TRBV4-1; D: TRBD2; size: NA; DNA: TGCGCCAGCAGCCAAGGTCAGGGGGTTGGGGGACTAGCGGGAGTAGGAGAGCAGTTCTTC; CDR3: CASSQGQGVGGLAGVGEQFF
J: TRBJ2-1; V: TRBV7-2; D: TRBD2; size: once; DNA: TGTGCCAGCAGCCGGACTAGCGGTACATTCTTC; CDR3: CASSRTSGTFF
J: TRBJ1-2; V: TRBV19; D: TRBD1; size: NA; DNA: TGTGCCAGTTCGTCAATGGGGACAGGGAAGTTGTATGGCTACACCTTC; CDR3: CASSSMGTGKLYGYTF
J: TRBJ2-1; V: TRBV7-3; D: NA; size: NA; DNA: TGTGCCAGCAGCTCCTCCCGGGTCTCCTACAATGAGCAGTTCTTC; CDR3: CASSSSRVSYNEQFF
J: TRBJ2-3; V: TRBV7-8; D: NA; size: NA; DNA: TGTGCCAGCAGCTTTGGCAGGGGGGCAGATACGCAGTATTTT; CDR3: CASSFGRGADTQYF
J: TRBJ2-1; V: TRBV7-2; D: TRBD2; size: NA; DNA: TGTGCCAGCAGCTTTCACAGCGGGAGTACTGAGCAGTTCTTC; CDR3: CASSFHSGSTEQFF
J: TRBJ2-3; V: TRBV7-3; D: TRBD1; size: NA; DNA: TGTGCCAGCAGCTTATCCCGACAGGGAGACACAGATACGCAGTATTTT; CDR3: CASSLSRQGDTDTQYF
J: TRBJ1-4; V: TRBV7-9; D: NA; size: NA; DNA: TGTGCCAGCAGCCGAATGGGGGCTGCCTCTAATGAAAAACTGTTTTTT; CDR3: CASSRMGAASNEKLFF
J: TRBJ2-7; V: TRBV27; D: NA; size: NA; DNA: TGTGCCAGCAGTACGCAGCAAAGCGCCCGCAGCCACGAGCAGTACTTC; CDR3: CASSTQQSARSHEQYF